The rows below give T cell receptor beta chains drawn from one sample of a study of blood T cell repertoires in COVID-19. Only in-frame clones appear in the TCRdb table, and some are missing; sequencing was by immunoSEQ multiplex PCR. This sample carries under 30,000 clones, around 83% of them seen once, and the ten largest clones take roughly a quarter. Specimen: peripheral blood. These receptors were taken from a human donor in a cohort sampled during active COVID-19. CDR3s include the opening cysteine and the closing phenylalanine or tryptophan. The D gene is left open where the match is weak. Size values are once, few and many counts, or a class for expanded clones, and some rows have none.

abundance: NA; v_gene: TRBV9; d_gene: TRBD2; j_gene: TRBJ2-7; CDR3aa: CASSVGAGGVDYEQYF; CDR3nt: TGTGCCAGCAGCGTAGGGGCGGGGGGGGTAGACTACGAGCAGTACTTC
abundance: few; v_gene: TRBV9; d_gene: TRBD2; j_gene: TRBJ2-2; CDR3aa: CASGTSGSNNPGELFF; CDR3nt: TGTGCCAGCGGGACTAGCGGGAGTAATAACCCCGGGGAGCTGTTTTTT
abundance: NA; v_gene: TRBV7-8; d_gene: NA; j_gene: TRBJ1-1; CDR3aa: CASKGRATEAFF; CDR3nt: TGTGCCAGCAAGGGCAGGGCCACTGAAGCTTTCTTT
abundance: NA; v_gene: TRBV7-9; d_gene: TRBD1; j_gene: TRBJ1-3; CDR3aa: CASSLRLTGGRNTIYF; CDR3nt: TGTGCCAGCAGCTTAAGACTGACAGGGGGAAGAAACACCATATATTTT
abundance: NA; v_gene: TRBV4-2; d_gene: NA; j_gene: TRBJ1-5; CDR3aa: CASSQDLDLQPQHF; CDR3nt: TGTGCCAGCAGCCAAGATTTGGACTTACAGCCCCAGCATTTT
abundance: NA; v_gene: TRBV9; d_gene: TRBD1; j_gene: TRBJ1-2; CDR3aa: CASSVGQGAPYGYTF; CDR3nt: TGTGCCAGCAGCGTAGGGCAGGGGGCCCCCTATGGCTACACCTTC
abundance: once; v_gene: TRBV9; d_gene: NA; j_gene: TRBJ2-7; CDR3aa: CASSVGDLTYEQYF; CDR3nt: TGTGCCAGCAGCGTAGGGGACTTGACCTACGAGCAGTACTTC
abundance: NA; v_gene: TRBV27; d_gene: NA; j_gene: TRBJ2-6; CDR3aa: CASSAGQSLSGANVLTF; CDR3nt: TGTGCCAGCAGTGCCGGACAGTCCCTCTCTGGGGCCAACGTCCTGACTTTC
abundance: few; v_gene: TRBV11-2; d_gene: NA; j_gene: TRBJ2-7; CDR3aa: CASSLEPVYEQYF; CDR3nt: TGTGCCAGCAGCTTAGAACCGGTGTACGAGCAGTACTTC
abundance: once; v_gene: TRBV7-6; d_gene: NA; j_gene: TRBJ2-5; CDR3aa: CASNQERVRGETQYF; CDR3nt: TGTGCCAGCAACCAGGAGAGGGTACGCGGGGAGACCCAGTACTTC
abundance: NA; v_gene: TRBV12-3/TRBV12-4; d_gene: NA; j_gene: TRBJ1-4; CDR3aa: CASSFAGNEKLFF; CDR3nt: TGTGCCAGCAGTTTTGCCGGGAATGAAAAACTGTTTTTT
abundance: NA; v_gene: TRBV2; d_gene: NA; j_gene: TRBJ1-6; CDR3aa: CASSERGKGSQALHF; CDR3nt: TGTGCCAGCAGTGAAAGGGGTAAGGGCAGTCAAGCCCTCCACTTT
abundance: NA; v_gene: TRBV9; d_gene: NA; j_gene: TRBJ2-5; CDR3aa: CASSVGAGYQETQYF; CDR3nt: TGTGCCAGCAGCGTAGGGGCGGGGTACCAAGAGACCCAGTACTTC
abundance: NA; v_gene: TRBV4-1; d_gene: TRBD2; j_gene: TRBJ2-3; CDR3aa: CASSQPPPGLAGERDTQYF; CDR3nt: TGCGCCAGCAGCCAACCTCCTCCGGGACTAGCGGGGGAGCGCGATACGCAGTATTTT
abundance: NA; v_gene: TRBV7-9; d_gene: TRBD1; j_gene: TRBJ2-7; CDR3aa: CASSFPGQSSYEQYF; CDR3nt: TGTGCCAGCAGCTTCCCGGGACAGAGCTCCTACGAGCAGTACTTC